This T cell receptor beta chain was captured by sequencing in a study of blood T cell repertoires in COVID-19. Study details: The samples span acute and convalescent COVID-19 from the United States, Italy and Spain. The analysed material was cDNA or gDNA that came from T cells, B-cell-depleted T cells, or PBMCs.

Participants' own reports of clinical history determined their cohort assignment. Original processing notes: Amplification of reference gene primers provided the estimated nucleated cell counts. Assay used: immunoSEQ multiplex PCR; TCRdb lists only in-frame clones, some missing. V, J and clone size were drawn from that table, and D and trimming were deduced from the DNA. The repertoire has some 170,000 clones, 70% to 85% of them found once; the top ten carry about 16%. There are 15 residues in the CDR3. Germline CDR1 is SGHRS and CDR2 is YFSETQ. V was pared by 4 bases and J by 2 bases, with 7 bases of the junction left unmatched.

The receptor was isolated from a man aged 50 to 60 who had recovered from COVID-19. Sequencing input: PBMCs or T cells enriched from blood (not recorded which). The V gene is TRBV5-1, the J gene TRBJ2-3; TRBD1 matches 7 bases. CDR3 amino acids: CASSLPTGYTDTQYF. The CDR3 DNA reads as TGCGCCAGCAGCCTCCCGACAGGGTACACAGATACGCAGTATTTT. Full variable domain (missing parts from reference TRBV5-1 and TRBJ2-3): KAGVTQTPRYLIKTRGQQVTLSCSPISGHRSVSWYQQTPGQGLQFLFEYFSETQRNKGNFPGRFSGRQFSNSRSEMNVSTLELGDSALYLCASSLPTGYTDTQYFGPGTRLTVL.